Listed below are T cell receptor beta chains from one sample, sequenced in a study of blood T cell repertoires in COVID-19. Sequencing used immunoSEQ multiplex PCR; TCRdb keeps in-frame clones, though not all of them. The table lists around 170,000 clones, 85% to 90% of them singletons, with approximately 0.5% in the top ten. Sequencing was done on a sample of peripheral blood. The receptors shown here come from a man in his sixties with COVID-19, enrolled during active disease. CDR3s include the opening cysteine and the closing phenylalanine or tryptophan. D genes are given only for firm matches. Size is stated for part of the rows, as once, few or many counts, or as a class when the clone is expanded.

>TRBJ2-3|TRBD2|16|once|TRBV11-3
CASSLGGQAGADTQYF
TGTGCCAGCAGCTTGGGGGGTCAAGCGGGAGCTGATACGCAGTATTTT
>TRBJ1-5|TRBD1|15|-|TRBV28
CASSLGQGNNQPQHF
TGTGCCAGCAGTTTGGGACAGGGAAACAATCAGCCCCAGCATTTT
>TRBJ1-2|-|13|-|TRBV7-2
CASSLTPGRGYTF
TGTGCCAGCAGCTTGACACCAGGAAGAGGCTACACCTTC
>TRBJ2-1|TRBD2|16|-|TRBV7-8
CASSRRGLAGAGEQFF
TGTGCCAGCAGCCGAAGAGGATTAGCGGGAGCGGGTGAGCAGTTCTTC
>TRBJ1-2|TRBD1|14|-|TRBV4-2
CASSQVQGIYGYTF
TGTGCCAGCAGCCAAGTACAGGGGATCTATGGCTACACCTTC
>TRBJ1-3|-|14|-|TRBV18
CASSSLSSGNTIYF
TGTGCCAGCTCATCGTTGAGCTCTGGAAACACCATATATTTT
>TRBJ1-5|TRBD1|14|-|TRBV5-5
CASSQTTGYQPQHF
TGTGCCAGCAGCCAGACGACAGGGTATCAGCCCCAGCATTTT
>TRBJ1-2|-|12|-|TRBV6-5
CASTPGGRGYTF
TGTGCCAGCACCCCCGGGGGTCGGGGCTACACCTTC
>TRBJ1-1|TRBD1|16|-|TRBV5-6
CASSPRQGGMNTEAFF
TGTGCCAGCAGCCCACGACAGGGAGGTATGAACACTGAAGCTTTCTTT
>TRBJ1-2|-|15|-|TRBV9
CASSDRDTANYGYTF
TGTGCCAGCAGCGACCGGGACACCGCTAACTATGGCTACACCTTC
>TRBJ2-7|-|12|once|TRBV2
CASTRTDYEQYF
TGTGCCAGCACCCGGACAGACTACGAGCAGTACTTC
>TRBJ1-1|-|13|-|TRBV7-3
CASSLDSPGEAFF
TGTGCCAGCAGCTTAGACAGTCCCGGTGAAGCTTTCTTT
>TRBJ2-2|-|15|-|TRBV4-3
CASSQPEGTHGELFF
TGCGCCAGCAGCCAGCCCGAAGGGACTCACGGGGAGCTGTTTTTT
>TRBJ1-1|-|14|-|TRBV28
CASSWEGLRTEAFF
TGTGCCAGCAGCTGGGAGGGGTTAAGGACTGAAGCTTTCTTT
>TRBJ1-2|-|14|-|TRBV21-1
CASSRTQGADGYTF
TGTGCCAGCAGCCGGACTCAGGGGGCGGATGGCTACACCTTC
>TRBJ1-1|-|14|-|TRBV2
CASSRDSVNTEAFF
TGTGCCAGCAGCCGGGACTCTGTGAACACTGAAGCTTTCTTT
>TRBJ1-2|-|16|-|TRBV19
CASSKQIPGHYDRYTF
TGTGCCAGTAGTAAACAAATACCGGGACATTACGATCGCTACACCTTC
>TRBJ1-2|-|15|-|TRBV7-9
CASSLTWTVVGGYTF
TGTGCCAGCAGCCTAACTTGGACAGTAGTAGGTGGCTACACCTTC
>TRBJ2-7|TRBD1|14|-|TRBV7-3
CASNDRVPSYEQYF
TGTGCCAGCAACGACAGGGTGCCCTCCTACGAGCAGTACTTC
>TRBJ2-7|-|13|-|TRBV12-3/TRBV12-4
CASSLGGQTEQYF
TGTGCCAGCAGTTTAGGAGGCCAGACCGAGCAGTACTTC
>TRBJ1-1|-|14|-|TRBV13
CASSLDRVPTEAFF
TGTGCCAGCAGCTTAGACAGGGTTCCCACTGAAGCTTTCTTT
>TRBJ2-5|-|14|-|TRBV9
CASSVGVAQETQYF
TGTGCCAGCAGCGTAGGGGTAGCACAAGAGACCCAGTACTTC
>TRBJ2-1|TRBD2|16|-|TRBV5-1
CASSLSAGGTYNEQFF
TGCGCCAGCAGCTTGAGCGCGGGAGGAACCTACAATGAGCAGTTCTTC
>TRBJ1-2|TRBD1|14|-|TRBV6-6
CASCPGGENYGYTF
TGTGCCAGCTGCCCAGGGGGCGAGAACTATGGCTACACCTTC
>TRBJ2-4|TRBD1|15|-|TRBV5-1
CASSSGQGARNIQYF
TGCGCCAGCAGCTCGGGACAGGGGGCGAGGAACATTCAGTACTTC
>TRBJ2-2|-|15|-|TRBV7-2
CASSLSSRGTGELFF
TGTGCCAGCAGCTTGTCCTCCCGGGGGACCGGGGAGCTGTTTTTT
>TRBJ2-5|-|15|-|TRBV18
CASSPFGQQQETQYF
TGTGCCAGCTCACCATTCGGACAGCAGCAAGAGACCCAGTACTTC
>TRBJ2-5|-|14|-|TRBV6-2/TRBV6-3
CASSSVWAQETQYF
TGTGCCAGCAGTTCCGTATGGGCCCAAGAGACCCAGTACTTC
>TRBJ1-2|TRBD1|15|once|TRBV6-5
CASIGNLQGNYGYTF
TGTGCCAGCATAGGAAATTTACAGGGGAACTATGGCTACACCTTC
>TRBJ2-3|TRBD2|14|-|TRBV29-1
CSVAPSGGAGTQYF
TGCAGCGTCGCCCCTAGCGGGGGGGCTGGTACGCAGTATTTT
>TRBJ2-7|TRBD1|11|once|TRBV29-1
CSVVTGREQYF
TGCAGCGTGGTGACAGGGCGCGAGCAGTACTTC
>TRBJ2-5|-|14|-|TRBV9
CASGPTEPQETQYF
TGTGCCAGCGGCCCGACAGAACCCCAAGAGACCCAGTACTTC
>TRBJ2-7|TRBD1|14|-|TRBV2
CASNRETGAGEQYF
TGTGCCAGCAACCGGGAGACAGGGGCCGGCGAGCAGTACTTC
>TRBJ1-5|-|17|-|TRBV18
CASSPPRQGSVGQPQHF
TGTGCCAGCTCACCACCCAGGCAGGGTTCGGTAGGTCAGCCCCAGCATTTT
>TRBJ2-7|-|15|few|TRBV20-1
CSASEVRRLSGEQYF
TGCAGTGCTAGTGAGGTTCGGAGGCTATCGGGGGAGCAGTACTTC
>TRBJ1-3|-|15|-|TRBV5-1
CASSLAGGSGNTIYF
TGCGCCAGCAGCTTGGCCGGGGGATCTGGAAACACCATATATTTT
>TRBJ2-5|TRBD1|15|-|TRBV5-4
CASSGPDRGEETQYF
TGTGCCAGCAGCGGCCCTGACAGGGGGGAAGAGACCCAGTACTTC
>TRBJ1-6|TRBD1|15|-|TRBV6-5
CASSPQTGSISPLHF
TGTGCCAGCAGCCCACAGACAGGGTCGATTTCACCCCTCCACTTT
>TRBJ2-7|TRBD2|16|-|TRBV18
CASSPTESGRAYEQYF
TGTGCCAGCTCACCAACAGAATCCGGGAGGGCCTACGAGCAGTACTTC
>TRBJ1-2|TRBD1|15|few|TRBV6-5
CASSYKGTGVYGYTF
TGTGCCAGCAGTTATAAGGGGACAGGGGTCTATGGCTACACCTTC
>TRBJ2-2|-|16|-|TRBV11-3
CASSLGDIPNTGELFF
TGTGCCAGCAGCCTCGGGGACATACCGAACACCGGGGAGCTGTTTTTT
>TRBJ1-6|TRBD1|19|-|TRBV18
CASSPTQGQLEGMNPPLHF
TGTGCCAGCTCACCGACCCAGGGACAGCTCGAGGGGATGAACCCACCCCTCCACTTT
>TRBJ1-1|TRBD1|15|-|TRBV6-5
CASSYVTGLSTEAFF
TGTGCCAGCAGTTACGTGACAGGGTTGAGCACTGAAGCTTTCTTT
>TRBJ1-2|-|18|few|TRBV7-8
CASSLDLRQVATGYGYTF
TGTGCCAGCAGCTTGGACTTAAGACAGGTCGCAACGGGCTATGGCTACACCTTC
>TRBJ1-6|-|16|-|TRBV13
CASSLGVSSYNSPLHF
TGTGCCAGCAGCTTAGGGGTGAGCTCCTATAATTCACCCCTCCACTTT
>TRBJ2-5|TRBD2|16|-|TRBV7-6
CASSQRLAGVRETQYF
TGTGCCAGCAGCCAGAGGCTAGCGGGAGTTCGAGAGACCCAGTACTTC
>TRBJ2-5|-|15|-|TRBV2
CASRPGGRVLETQYF
TGTGCCAGCAGGCCAGGAGGTCGGGTCTTGGAGACCCAGTACTTC
>TRBJ2-7|-|14|-|TRBV3-1/TRBV3-2
CASSQVSGVGEQYF
TGTGCCAGCAGCCAAGTTTCGGGGGTGGGGGAGCAGTACTTC
>TRBJ2-1|TRBD2|15|-|TRBV7-2
CASSRGLAGVWEQFF
TGTGCCAGCAGCCGTGGGCTAGCGGGAGTATGGGAGCAGTTCTTC
>TRBJ1-2|-|12|-|TRBV30
CAWRRLNYGYTF
TGTGCCTGGAGGCGGCTAAACTATGGCTACACCTTC
>TRBJ1-1|TRBD1|14|few|TRBV25-1
CASRQTGANTEAFF
TGTGCCAGCAGACAGACAGGGGCGAACACTGAAGCTTTCTTT
>TRBJ2-3|TRBD2|17|-|TRBV4-2
CASSQGLAGALADTQYF
TGTGCCAGCAGCCAAGGGCTAGCGGGAGCTTTAGCAGATACGCAGTATTTT
>TRBJ1-2|-|16|once|TRBV10-3
CAIRNAQGLGNYGYTF
TGTGCCATCAGGAATGCTCAGGGGCTTGGTAACTATGGCTACACCTTC
>TRBJ1-4|-|12|-|TRBV11-3
CASSRTNEKLFF
TGTGCCAGCAGCCGGACTAATGAAAAACTGTTTTTT
>TRBJ2-7|-|14|-|TRBV5-1
CASSLDSSTYEQYF
TGCGCCAGCAGCTTGGATTCCAGTACCTACGAGCAGTACTTC
>TRBJ2-5|-|11|-|TRBV3-1/TRBV3-2
CASSRSETQYF
TGTGCCAGCAGCCGTTCGGAGACCCAGTACTTC
>TRBJ1-6|-|14|-|TRBV4-2
CASSQSALNSPLHF
TGTGCCAGCAGCCAATCAGCGTTAAATTCACCCCTCCACTTT